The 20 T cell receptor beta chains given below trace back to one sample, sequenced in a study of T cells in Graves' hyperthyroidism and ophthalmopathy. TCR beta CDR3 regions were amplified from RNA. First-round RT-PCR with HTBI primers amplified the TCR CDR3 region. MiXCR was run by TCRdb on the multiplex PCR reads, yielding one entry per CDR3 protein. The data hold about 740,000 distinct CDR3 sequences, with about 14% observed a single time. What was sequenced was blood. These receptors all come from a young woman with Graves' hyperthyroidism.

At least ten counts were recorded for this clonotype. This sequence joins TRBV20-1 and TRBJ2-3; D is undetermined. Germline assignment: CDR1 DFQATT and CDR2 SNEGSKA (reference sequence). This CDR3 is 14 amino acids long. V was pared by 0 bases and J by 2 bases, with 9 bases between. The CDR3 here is CSAREPKNTDTQYF. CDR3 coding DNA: TGCAGTGCTAGAGAGCCTAAAAACACAGATACGCAGTATTTT.

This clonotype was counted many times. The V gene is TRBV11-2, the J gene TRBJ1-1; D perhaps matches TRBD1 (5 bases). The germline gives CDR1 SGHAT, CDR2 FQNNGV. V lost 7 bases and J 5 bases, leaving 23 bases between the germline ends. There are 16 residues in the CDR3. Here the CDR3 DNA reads TGTGCCAGCAATCGGTTTGGGACGGCCCCTTGGACTGAAGCTTTCTTT. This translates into CASNRFGTAPWTEAFF.

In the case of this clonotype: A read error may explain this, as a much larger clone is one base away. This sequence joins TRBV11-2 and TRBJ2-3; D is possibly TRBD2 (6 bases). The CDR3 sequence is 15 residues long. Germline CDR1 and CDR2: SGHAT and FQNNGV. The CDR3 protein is CASRPSSATTDMQYF. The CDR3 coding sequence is TGTGCCAGCAGACCTTCTAGCGCCACCACAGATATGCAGTATTTT.

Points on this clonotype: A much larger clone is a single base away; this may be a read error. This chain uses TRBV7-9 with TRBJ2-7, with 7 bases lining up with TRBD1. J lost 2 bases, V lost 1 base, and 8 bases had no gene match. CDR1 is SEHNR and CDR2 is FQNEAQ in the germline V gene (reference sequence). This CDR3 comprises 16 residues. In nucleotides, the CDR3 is TGTGCCAGCAGCTTAGAAGGGACAGTAAGCCCCTACGAGCAGTACTTC. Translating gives CASSLEGTVSPYEQYF.

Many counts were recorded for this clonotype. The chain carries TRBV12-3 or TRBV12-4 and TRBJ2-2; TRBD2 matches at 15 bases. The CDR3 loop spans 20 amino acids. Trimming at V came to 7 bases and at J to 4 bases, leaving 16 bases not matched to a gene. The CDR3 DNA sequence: TGTGCCAGCACCCCTTTTCTGACCAGGACTAGCGGGAGGGGCACCGGGGAGCTGTTTTTT. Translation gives CASTPFLTRTSGRGTGELFF.

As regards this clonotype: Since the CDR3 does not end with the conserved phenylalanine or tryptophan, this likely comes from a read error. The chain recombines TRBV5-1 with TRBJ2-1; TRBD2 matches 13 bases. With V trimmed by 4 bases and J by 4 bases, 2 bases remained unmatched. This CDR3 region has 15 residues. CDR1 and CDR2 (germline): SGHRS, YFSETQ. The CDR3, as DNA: TGCGCCAGCAGCGGGACTAGCGGGATATACAATGAGCAGTTCGTC. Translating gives CASSGTSGIYNEQFV.

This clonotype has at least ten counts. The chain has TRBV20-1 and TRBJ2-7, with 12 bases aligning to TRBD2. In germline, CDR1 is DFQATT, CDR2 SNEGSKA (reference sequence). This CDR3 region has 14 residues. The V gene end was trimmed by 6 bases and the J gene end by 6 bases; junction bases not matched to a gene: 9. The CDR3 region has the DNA TGCAGTGCCCCATGGACTAGCGGGACGGGCGAGCAGTACTTC. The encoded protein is CSAPWTSGTGEQYF.

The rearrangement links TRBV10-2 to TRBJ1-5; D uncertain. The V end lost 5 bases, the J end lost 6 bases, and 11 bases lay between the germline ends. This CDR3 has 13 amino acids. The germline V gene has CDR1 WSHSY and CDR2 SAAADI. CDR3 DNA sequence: TGCGCCAGCAGTATCCGGGTAGGTCAGCCCCAGCATTTT. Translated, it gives CASSIRVGQPQHF.

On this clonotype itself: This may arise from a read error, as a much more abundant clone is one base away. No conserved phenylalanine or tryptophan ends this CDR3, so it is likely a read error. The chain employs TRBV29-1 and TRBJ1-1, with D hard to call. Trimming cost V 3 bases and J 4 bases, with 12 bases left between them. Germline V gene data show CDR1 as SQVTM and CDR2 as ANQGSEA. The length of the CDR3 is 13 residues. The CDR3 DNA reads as TGCAGCGTTGACCTGGGTTTGGTCACTGAAGCTTTCTCT. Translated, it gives CSVDLGLVTEAFS.

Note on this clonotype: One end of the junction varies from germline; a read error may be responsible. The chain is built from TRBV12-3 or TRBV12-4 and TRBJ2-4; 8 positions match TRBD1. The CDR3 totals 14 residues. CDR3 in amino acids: CASSWGQAKNIQHF. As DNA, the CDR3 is TGTGCCAGCAGTTGGGGACAGGCCAAAAACATTCAGCACTTC.

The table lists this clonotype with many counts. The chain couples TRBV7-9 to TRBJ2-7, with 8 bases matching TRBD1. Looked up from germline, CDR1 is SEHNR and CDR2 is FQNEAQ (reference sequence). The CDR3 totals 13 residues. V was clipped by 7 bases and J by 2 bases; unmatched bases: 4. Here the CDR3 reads CASTPGGPYEQYF. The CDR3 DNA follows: TGTGCCAGCACCCCAGGGGGCCCCTACGAGCAGTACTTC.

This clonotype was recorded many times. The CDR3 sequence: CATSDSNGNEQFF. The CDR3 DNA sequence: TGTGCCACCAGTGATTCCAATGGCAATGAGCAGTTCTTC. The chain carries TRBV24-1 and TRBJ2-1; D gene unclear. CDR3 length: 13 amino acids. Per the germline V gene, CDR1 is KGHDR and CDR2 is SFDVKD. V lost 2 bases and J 6 bases, leaving 7 bases between the germline ends.

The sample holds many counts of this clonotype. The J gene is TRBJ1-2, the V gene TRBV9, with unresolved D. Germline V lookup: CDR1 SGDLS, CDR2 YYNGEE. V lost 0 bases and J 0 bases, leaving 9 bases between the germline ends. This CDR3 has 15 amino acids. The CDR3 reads CASSVEVETNYGYTF. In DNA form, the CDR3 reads TGTGCCAGCAGCGTAGAAGTGGAGACTAACTATGGCTACACCTTC.

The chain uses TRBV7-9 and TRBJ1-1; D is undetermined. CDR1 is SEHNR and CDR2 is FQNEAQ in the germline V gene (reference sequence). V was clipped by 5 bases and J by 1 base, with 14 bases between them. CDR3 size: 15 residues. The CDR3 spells CASSPVWVENTEAFF. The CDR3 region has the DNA TGTGCCAGCAGCCCGGTCTGGGTTGAGAACACTGAAGCTTTCTTT.

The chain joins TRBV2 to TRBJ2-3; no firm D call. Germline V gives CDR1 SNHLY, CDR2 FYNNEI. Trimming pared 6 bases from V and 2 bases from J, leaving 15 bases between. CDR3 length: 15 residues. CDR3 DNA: TGTGCCAGCAGGCCCCTTTTGCGGTACACAGATACGCAGTATTTT. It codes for CASRPLLRYTDTQYF.

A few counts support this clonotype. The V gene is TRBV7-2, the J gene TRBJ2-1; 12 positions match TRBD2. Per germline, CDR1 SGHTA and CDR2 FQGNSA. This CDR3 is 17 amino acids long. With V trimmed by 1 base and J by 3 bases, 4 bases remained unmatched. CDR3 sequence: CASSLGRLAGVYNEQFF. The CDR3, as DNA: TGTGCCAGCAGCTTAGGGAGACTAGCGGGAGTCTACAATGAGCAGTTCTTC.

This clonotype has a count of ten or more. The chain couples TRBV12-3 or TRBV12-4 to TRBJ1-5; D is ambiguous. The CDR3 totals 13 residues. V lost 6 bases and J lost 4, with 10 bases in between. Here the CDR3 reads CASSRYTNQPQHF. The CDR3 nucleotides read TGTGCCAGCAGCCGATACACGAATCAGCCCCAGCATTTT.

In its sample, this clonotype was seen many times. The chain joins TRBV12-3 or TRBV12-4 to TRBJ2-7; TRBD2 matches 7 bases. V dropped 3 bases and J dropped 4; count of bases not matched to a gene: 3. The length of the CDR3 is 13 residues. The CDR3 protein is CASSFGGIYEQYF. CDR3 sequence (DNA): TGTGCCAGCAGTTTCGGGGGGATTTACGAGCAGTACTTC.

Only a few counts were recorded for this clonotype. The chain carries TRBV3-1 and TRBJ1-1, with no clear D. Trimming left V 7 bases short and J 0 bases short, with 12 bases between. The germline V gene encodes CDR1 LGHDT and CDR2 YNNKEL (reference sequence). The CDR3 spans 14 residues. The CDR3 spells CASTPRGMNTEAFF. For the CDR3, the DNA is TGTGCCAGCACCCCCCGCGGGATGAACACTGAAGCTTTCTTT.

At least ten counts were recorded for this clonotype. CDR3 loop: CASKLRIDTGELFF. The DNA for the CDR3 is TGTGCCAGCAAGCTCAGGATTGACACCGGGGAGCTGTTTTTT. This chain links TRBV6-1 with TRBJ2-2; no clear D. CDR1 is MNHNS and CDR2 is SASEGT in the germline V gene. The CDR3 sequence is 14 residues long. V lost 7 bases and J lost 3, with 12 bases in between.